A selection of T cell receptor beta chains follows, all from one sample in a study of blood T cell repertoires in COVID-19. Generated by immunoSEQ multiplex PCR, the TCRdb table keeps only in-frame clones and is missing some. The profile shows 300,000 to 350,000 clones, 88% of them singletons. The source material was PBMCs or T cells enriched from blood (not recorded which). The receptors were sampled from a man aged 30 to 39 who had recovered from COVID-19. CDR3s leave out the opening cysteine and the closing phenylalanine or tryptophan.

j_call: TRBJ2-5; v_call: TRBV3-1/TRBV3-2; cdr3_aa: ASSQGLSPMPKTQY
j_call: TRBJ2-2; v_call: TRBV18; cdr3_aa: ASSPFDRATGELF
j_call: TRBJ2-2; v_call: TRBV5-5; cdr3_aa: ASSWGQGTNTGELF
j_call: TRBJ2-3; v_call: TRBV1; cdr3_aa: TSSPTPDRDLESSTDTQY
j_call: TRBJ1-2; v_call: TRBV5-6; cdr3_aa: ASKTGPGFYGYT
j_call: TRBJ1-4; v_call: TRBV11-2; cdr3_aa: ASSSEYWEKLF
j_call: TRBJ1-1; v_call: TRBV9; cdr3_aa: ASSVEVPGVNTEAF
j_call: TRBJ1-3; v_call: TRBV28; cdr3_aa: ASSLELVLRKGAFGNTIY
j_call: TRBJ2-3; v_call: TRBV6-5; cdr3_aa: ASSPLADTQY
j_call: TRBJ1-4; v_call: TRBV5-4; cdr3_aa: ASSPHPPGGELF
j_call: TRBJ2-3; v_call: TRBV25-1; cdr3_aa: ASSEFRGDTDTQY
j_call: TRBJ2-2; v_call: TRBV5-1; cdr3_aa: ASSLGQLQTGELF
j_call: TRBJ2-2; v_call: TRBV5-1; cdr3_aa: ASSLARRNTGELF
j_call: TRBJ2-3; v_call: TRBV24-1; cdr3_aa: ATSEFTGVGSTDTQY
j_call: TRBJ2-1; v_call: TRBV5-1; cdr3_aa: ASSMNTGESEQF
j_call: TRBJ1-3; v_call: TRBV9; cdr3_aa: ASSVESYGNTIY
j_call: TRBJ2-5; v_call: TRBV6-5; cdr3_aa: ASLGGETQY
j_call: TRBJ1-4; v_call: TRBV11-1; cdr3_aa: ASSKDRVEKLF
j_call: TRBJ2-7; v_call: TRBV28; cdr3_aa: ASSPVPGQGNYEQY
j_call: TRBJ1-2; v_call: TRBV6-5; cdr3_aa: ASSPTPGYGYT
j_call: TRBJ1-2; v_call: TRBV5-4; cdr3_aa: ASSLLGGYDGYT
j_call: TRBJ2-1; v_call: TRBV5-1; cdr3_aa: ASSLVGLTSGGLQF
j_call: TRBJ1-2; v_call: TRBV5-8; cdr3_aa: ASSWTGGVGYT
j_call: TRBJ1-2; v_call: TRBV5-4; cdr3_aa: ASSSGQGDGYT
j_call: TRBJ1-1; v_call: TRBV12-3/TRBV12-4; cdr3_aa: ASSLGLYTEAF
j_call: TRBJ1-3; v_call: TRBV19; cdr3_aa: ASSIGTQISGNTIY
j_call: TRBJ2-7; v_call: TRBV5-1; cdr3_aa: ASSWSIPGTGGYEQY
j_call: TRBJ1-6; v_call: TRBV5-8; cdr3_aa: ASSRTGTGGRPLH
j_call: TRBJ2-5; v_call: TRBV28; cdr3_aa: ASSLPSGAETQY
j_call: TRBJ1-1; v_call: TRBV28; cdr3_aa: ASRLQGGMAF
j_call: TRBJ2-7; v_call: TRBV24-1; cdr3_aa: ATSLTGDIDEQY